This TCR beta chain originates from a study of metastatic and nonmetastatic thyroid tumors. With MiXCR, TCRdb reprocessed the PCR reads. The sample yields about 12,000 clones, over 25% seen once. Every patient underwent thyroid surgery untreated. The sequenced sample consisted of tumor tissue. This TCR derives from a male donor with papillary thyroid cancer or a benign thyroid nodule (not recorded which). Some clones in this sample may be carry-over from other donors' samples.

The CDR3 is CSATVRGGANVLTF. CDR3 nucleotides: TGCAGTGCTACCGTCAGGGGTGGGGCCAACGTCCTGACTTTC. The chain joins TRBV20-1 to TRBJ2-6; TRBD1 is a possible D gene (6 bases). Germline assignment: CDR1 DFQATT and CDR2 SNEGSKA (reference sequence). This CDR3 is built from 14 residues. V dropped 4 bases and J dropped 3 bases, with 10 bases sitting between them.